Listed below are T cell receptor beta chains from one sample, sequenced in a study of T cell responses to AZD1222 COVID-19 vaccine. Here immunoSEQ multiplex PCR was the method, and the copy in TCRdb shows in-frame clones only, minus some. The table includes about 140,000 clones, roughly 88% detected once. This specimen was peripheral blood, taken 28 days after the second AZD1222 dose. The source is an adult who received the AZD1222 COVID-19 vaccine. The CDR3 runs from the conserved cysteine through the conserved F or W. A D gene is named only where the DNA matches it firmly. Size tells how often a clone was seen (once, few, many) or the class of an expanded clone, and some rows leave it out.

d_gene: TRBD1; j_gene: TRBJ1-5; abundance: NA; v_gene: TRBV11-2; CDR3nt: TGTGCCAGCAGCTCCGGGACAGGGGGTTTTCAGCCCCAGCATTTT; CDR3aa: CASSSGTGGFQPQHF
d_gene: NA; j_gene: TRBJ2-5; abundance: NA; v_gene: TRBV6-6; CDR3nt: TGTGCCAGCAGGACAGCGGGTCCCCAAGAGACCCAGTACTTC; CDR3aa: CASRTAGPQETQYF
d_gene: NA; j_gene: TRBJ1-2; abundance: NA; v_gene: TRBV20-1; CDR3nt: TGCAGTGCTAGTGAGATCGGCGGCTATGGCTACACCTTC; CDR3aa: CSASEIGGYGYTF
d_gene: NA; j_gene: TRBJ1-1; abundance: NA; v_gene: TRBV7-3; CDR3nt: TGTGCCAGCAGCGTAGACAGGCCTTCTGAAGCTTTCTTT; CDR3aa: CASSVDRPSEAFF
d_gene: NA; j_gene: TRBJ2-5; abundance: NA; v_gene: TRBV5-5; CDR3nt: TGTGCCAGCAGCTTGTGGTCAGAGTCCCAAGAGACCCAGTACTTC; CDR3aa: CASSLWSESQETQYF
d_gene: TRBD1; j_gene: TRBJ1-3; abundance: NA; v_gene: TRBV11-2; CDR3nt: TGTGCCAGCAGACTCGGGACAGGGGCTGGAAACACCATATATTTT; CDR3aa: CASRLGTGAGNTIYF
d_gene: NA; j_gene: TRBJ2-2; abundance: NA; v_gene: TRBV24-1; CDR3nt: TGTGCCACCAGTACCTGGCAGCACACCGGGGAGCTGTTTTTT; CDR3aa: CATSTWQHTGELFF
d_gene: NA; j_gene: TRBJ2-3; abundance: NA; v_gene: TRBV5-6; CDR3nt: TGTGCCAGCAGTTTTCTTTCAGATATGCAGTATTTT; CDR3aa: CASSFLSDMQYF
d_gene: NA; j_gene: TRBJ2-5; abundance: NA; v_gene: TRBV4-3; CDR3nt: TGCGCCAGCAGCCAAAACCGGGGTAAAGAGACCCAGTACTTC; CDR3aa: CASSQNRGKETQYF
d_gene: NA; j_gene: TRBJ1-5; abundance: NA; v_gene: TRBV10-3; CDR3nt: TGTGCCATCAGTGAGTCGAAAAGTCAGCCCCAGCATTTT; CDR3aa: CAISESKSQPQHF
d_gene: TRBD1; j_gene: TRBJ1-2; abundance: NA; v_gene: TRBV28; CDR3nt: TGTGCCAGCATCCTCGGACAGGGCTCTGGCTACACCTTC; CDR3aa: CASILGQGSGYTF
d_gene: TRBD1; j_gene: TRBJ1-1; abundance: NA; v_gene: TRBV18; CDR3nt: TGTGCCAGCTCACCACTGACAGGGATGGGTGAAGCTTTCTTT; CDR3aa: CASSPLTGMGEAFF
d_gene: NA; j_gene: TRBJ2-7; abundance: NA; v_gene: TRBV5-3; CDR3nt: TGTGCCAGAATAGTCGGGAAACACCCCAAGAGGTGCCACGAGCAGTACTTC; CDR3aa: CARIVGKHPKRCHEQYF
d_gene: NA; j_gene: TRBJ1-4; abundance: NA; v_gene: TRBV6-5; CDR3nt: TGTGCCAGCAGGGAGGGGGGGGCACTGAAAAAACTGTTTTTT; CDR3aa: CASREGGALKKLFF
d_gene: NA; j_gene: TRBJ2-2; abundance: NA; v_gene: TRBV6-5; CDR3nt: TGTGCCAGCAGTTACCGGGAGTTGGGGGAGCTGTTTTTT; CDR3aa: CASSYRELGELFF
d_gene: TRBD1; j_gene: TRBJ2-5; abundance: NA; v_gene: TRBV6-5; CDR3nt: TGTGCCAGCAGGACAGGGGACTTGGAATGGACCCAGTACTTC; CDR3aa: CASRTGDLEWTQYF
d_gene: NA; j_gene: TRBJ1-2; abundance: NA; v_gene: TRBV7-9; CDR3nt: TGTGCCAGCAGCATAAAAGGGCAGGGCGGAGGCTACACCTTC; CDR3aa: CASSIKGQGGGYTF
d_gene: NA; j_gene: TRBJ2-2; abundance: NA; v_gene: TRBV9; CDR3nt: TGTGCCAGCAGCCTAAGAGATCCCGAAGGGGGCACCGGGGAGCTGTTTTTT; CDR3aa: CASSLRDPEGGTGELFF
d_gene: NA; j_gene: TRBJ1-5; abundance: NA; v_gene: TRBV6-2/TRBV6-3; CDR3nt: TGTGCCAGCAGTCGGGGGCAATTTTCAAGCAATCAGCCCCAGCATTTT; CDR3aa: CASSRGQFSSNQPQHF
d_gene: TRBD2; j_gene: TRBJ2-1; abundance: NA; v_gene: TRBV29-1; CDR3nt: TGCAGCGTAGTTGGACTAGCAGGTTGGGGTTACAATGAGCAGTTCTTC; CDR3aa: CSVVGLAGWGYNEQFF
d_gene: NA; j_gene: TRBJ1-1; abundance: few; v_gene: TRBV7-2; CDR3nt: TGTGCCAGCAGCGGACAGCCGGGAAACACTGAAGCTTTCTTT; CDR3aa: CASSGQPGNTEAFF
d_gene: NA; j_gene: TRBJ2-5; abundance: NA; v_gene: TRBV7-8; CDR3nt: TGTGCCAGCAGCTTAGGGCAGGGGTACCAAGAGACCCAGTACTTC; CDR3aa: CASSLGQGYQETQYF
d_gene: NA; j_gene: TRBJ1-1; abundance: NA; v_gene: TRBV5-1; CDR3nt: TGCGCCAGCAGCTTGGAATCCCAGGGGACAACTGAAGCTTTCTTT; CDR3aa: CASSLESQGTTEAFF
d_gene: NA; j_gene: TRBJ2-7; abundance: NA; v_gene: TRBV5-4; CDR3nt: TGTGCCAGCAGCCAGTTGGGCGGGGACGAGCAGTACTTC; CDR3aa: CASSQLGGDEQYF
d_gene: NA; j_gene: TRBJ1-2; abundance: NA; v_gene: TRBV5-4; CDR3nt: TGTGCCAGCAGCTTGTCGGGATTTTCAGAAACCTTC; CDR3aa: CASSLSGFSETF
d_gene: TRBD1; j_gene: TRBJ1-3; abundance: NA; v_gene: TRBV2; CDR3nt: TGTGCCAGCGAGGGACAGGAAGTCACTGGAAACACCATATATTTT; CDR3aa: CASEGQEVTGNTIYF
d_gene: NA; j_gene: TRBJ1-3; abundance: NA; v_gene: TRBV9; CDR3nt: TGTGCCAGCAGCGTAACGGACTCTGGAAACACCATATATTTT; CDR3aa: CASSVTDSGNTIYF
d_gene: NA; j_gene: TRBJ2-2; abundance: NA; v_gene: TRBV19; CDR3nt: TGTGCCAGTAGTATCTCCACCCTCGATAGAACCGGGGAGCTGTTTTTT; CDR3aa: CASSISTLDRTGELFF
d_gene: NA; j_gene: TRBJ2-5; abundance: NA; v_gene: TRBV18; CDR3nt: TGTGCCAGCTCACCGCTGGAAGGGTCCCAAGAGACCCAGTACTTC; CDR3aa: CASSPLEGSQETQYF
d_gene: NA; j_gene: TRBJ2-7; abundance: NA; v_gene: TRBV5-6; CDR3nt: TGTGCCAGCAGCTTGGGGGCAGGGACTCTTCTATACGAGCAGTACTTC; CDR3aa: CASSLGAGTLLYEQYF
d_gene: NA; j_gene: TRBJ2-2; abundance: few; v_gene: TRBV3-1/TRBV3-2; CDR3nt: TGTGCAGCCAAACAGGCGAACACCGGGGAGCTGTTTTTT; CDR3aa: CAAKQANTGELFF
d_gene: NA; j_gene: TRBJ2-7; abundance: NA; v_gene: TRBV9; CDR3nt: TGTGCCAGCAGCACCGGCAGCTACGAGCAGTACTTC; CDR3aa: CASSTGSYEQYF
d_gene: NA; j_gene: TRBJ1-2; abundance: NA; v_gene: TRBV3-1/TRBV3-2; CDR3nt: TGTGCCAGTCGGCGGGGGGGGCAAGGGTATGGCTACACCTTC; CDR3aa: CASRRGGQGYGYTF
d_gene: NA; j_gene: TRBJ1-2; abundance: NA; v_gene: TRBV6-2/TRBV6-3; CDR3nt: TGTGCCAGCAGTACCTCAGGATATGGCTACACCTTC; CDR3aa: CASSTSGYGYTF
d_gene: TRBD1; j_gene: TRBJ1-6; abundance: NA; v_gene: TRBV28; CDR3nt: TGTGCCAGCAGTTCCCAGGGGGGGACAGGGTCTAATTCACCCCTCCACTTT; CDR3aa: CASSSQGGTGSNSPLHF
d_gene: TRBD1; j_gene: TRBJ1-3; abundance: once; v_gene: TRBV28; CDR3nt: TGTGCCAGCAGTTTAACAGGGGGTGGAAACACCATATATTTT; CDR3aa: CASSLTGGGNTIYF
d_gene: NA; j_gene: TRBJ1-6; abundance: once; v_gene: TRBV5-6; CDR3nt: TGTGCCAGCAGCCCGACCATCGGCAATTCACCCCTCCACTTT; CDR3aa: CASSPTIGNSPLHF
d_gene: TRBD1; j_gene: TRBJ2-6; abundance: NA; v_gene: TRBV19; CDR3nt: TGTGCCAGTAGTACCGGGACAGGGAAGGCTGGGGCCAACGTCCTGACTTTC; CDR3aa: CASSTGTGKAGANVLTF
d_gene: TRBD2; j_gene: TRBJ2-1; abundance: NA; v_gene: TRBV5-1; CDR3nt: TGCGCCAGCAGCTTGGGGGAACCCGGGACTAGCGGAGGTCACAATGAGCAGTTCTTC; CDR3aa: CASSLGEPGTSGGHNEQFF
d_gene: NA; j_gene: TRBJ2-2; abundance: NA; v_gene: TRBV7-9; CDR3nt: TGTGCCAGCAGCTTGGGAGGGGGCACCGGGGAGCTGTTTTTT; CDR3aa: CASSLGGGTGELFF
d_gene: TRBD2; j_gene: TRBJ2-1; abundance: once; v_gene: TRBV6-1; CDR3nt: TGTGCCAGCAGTGAAATCGGTAGATGGACTAGCGGGGACAATGAGCAGTTCTTC; CDR3aa: CASSEIGRWTSGDNEQFF
d_gene: TRBD1; j_gene: TRBJ2-7; abundance: NA; v_gene: TRBV7-8; CDR3nt: TGTGCCAGCAGCTTACTCGAACAGGGGGTTCAGTACTTC; CDR3aa: CASSLLEQGVQYF